These 16 T cell receptor beta chains originate from one sample sequenced in a study of memory CD4+ T cells and cytomegalovirus serostatus. Single viable CD3+CD4+CD8-CD45RO+ cells were sorted as the memory CD4+ T cells. Using immunoSEQ multiplex PCR, the repertoire was profiled, and TCRdb retains in-frame clones only, with some absent. The table has some 53,000 clones, around four fifths seen once. The sample taken for sequencing was memory CD4+ T cells from blood. The receptors were gathered from an adult in good health and CMV-seronegative.

A few counts support this clone. The chain joins TRBV6-1 to TRBJ1-3; D is possibly TRBD1 (5 bases). The germline V and J ends were trimmed by 1 base and 7 bases, with 8 bases remaining between them. Germline V gene sequence: CDR1 MNHNS, CDR2 SASEGT. This CDR3 has 13 amino acids. CDR3 sequence: CASSEGKGNTIYF. CDR3 bases: TGTGCCAGCAGTGAAGGAAAGGGGAACACCATATATTTT.

This clone came up once. V and J are TRBV28 and TRBJ1-6, with TRBD1 matching 9 bases. The J segment lost 10 bases and the V segment lost 5 bases, leaving 9 bases of the junction unmatched. From germline, CDR1 is MDHEN and CDR2 SYDVKM. The CDR3 loop spans 15 amino acids. The CDR3 DNA reads as TGTGCCAGCAGTCACGGACAGGGGTCTGGGTCACCCCTCCACTTT. Its protein is CASSHGQGSGSPLHF.

The J gene is TRBJ1-3, the V gene TRBV19; D unclear. Germline V gives CDR1 LNHDA, CDR2 SQIVND (reference sequence). The CDR3 is 15 amino acids. Trimming left V 0 bases short and J 0 bases short, with 6 bases between. CDR3 in amino acids: CASSIDGRSGNTIYF. CDR3 coding DNA: TGTGCCAGTAGTATAGACGGACGCTCTGGAAACACCATATATTTT.

The chain recombines TRBV11-1 with TRBJ2-1, with 8 positions matching TRBD1. V trimming: 8 bases; J trimming: 3 bases; junction bases outside the gene matches: 21. CDR3 length: 19 amino acids. From germline, CDR1 is SGHAT and CDR2 FQDESV (reference sequence). CDR3 sequence reads: CASAGDVSPKDRVYNEQFF. For the CDR3, the DNA is TGTGCCAGCGCTGGCGACGTCTCCCCAAAGGACAGGGTCTACAATGAGCAGTTCTTC.

V is TRBV19 and J is TRBJ1-2; the D gene is possibly TRBD1 (5 bases). Trimming took 5 bases from V and 5 from J, leaving 24 bases between them. Germline V lookup: CDR1 LNHDA, CDR2 SQIVND (reference sequence). This CDR3 has 17 residues. DNA of the CDR3: TGTGCCAGTAGTCTCCGGGACGGACTAAAGGGAATATATGGCTACACCTTC. It is translated as CASSLRDGLKGIYGYTF.

V is TRBV19 and J is TRBJ1-5; 11 bases match TRBD1. The V and J ends lost 5 bases and 0 bases, in that order; junction bases with no gene match: 15. CDR1 is LNHDA and CDR2 is SQIVND in the germline V gene (reference sequence). This CDR3 contains 20 residues. This CDR3 is CASSSNAPGQGGYSNQPQHF. CDR3 sequence (DNA): TGTGCCAGTAGTTCAAATGCTCCGGGACAGGGGGGATATAGCAATCAGCCCCAGCATTTT.

J is TRBJ1-1 and V is TRBV5-5, with 7 bases identical to TRBD1. The CDR3 contains 15 residues. Germline-derived CDR1 and CDR2 are SGHKS and YYEKEE (reference sequence). The ends lost 5 bases at V and 3 bases at J; junction bases unmatched: 10. The CDR3 here is CASSSYRGLDTEAFF. The DNA of the CDR3 is TGTGCCAGCAGTTCATACAGGGGTTTGGACACTGAAGCTTTCTTT.

The chain links TRBV7-3 to TRBJ2-5; D may be TRBD1 (6 bases). This CDR3 region has 15 residues. The germline V gene has CDR1 SGHTA and CDR2 FQGTGA. Trimming removed 1 base from V and 4 bases from J, with 13 bases in between. CDR3 protein: CASSLNMGAGETQYF. CDR3 in DNA: TGTGCCAGCAGCTTAAATATGGGGGCGGGAGAGACCCAGTACTTC.

V is TRBV30 and J is TRBJ2-5; 7 positions match TRBD1. The CDR3 totals 14 residues. Germline CDR1 is GTSNPN and CDR2 is SVGIG (reference sequence). After removal of 3 bases from V and 2 bases from J, the junction contained 6 bases not matched to a gene. The CDR3 region is CAWRGGQTQETQYF. CDR3 DNA sequence: TGTGCCTGGAGAGGGGGACAGACACAAGAGACCCAGTACTTC.

V and J are TRBV7-8 and TRBJ1-4, with 7 bases that match TRBD1. The CDR3 runs to 15 residues. Per germline, CDR1 SGHVS and CDR2 FQNEAQ. Germline trimming cut 4 bases from V and 6 bases from J; bases unmatched to any gene: 8. The CDR3 here is CASSSTGSSDEKLFF. CDR3 DNA: TGTGCCAGCAGCTCGACAGGGTCCTCCGATGAAAAACTGTTTTTT.

This clone was picked up one time. J is TRBJ1-1 and V is TRBV7-2, with 10 bases that match TRBD1. Germline CDR1 and CDR2: SGHTA and FQGNSA. The V gene end was trimmed by 5 bases and the J gene end by 4 bases; junction bases not matched to a gene: 7. The CDR3 totals 15 residues. Here the CDR3 reads CASSLDRGYGTEAFF. The CDR3, as DNA: TGTGCCAGCAGCCTGGACAGGGGGTATGGCACTGAAGCTTTCTTT.

The chain recombines TRBV19 with TRBJ1-5; D call uncertain. The CDR3 sequence is 12 residues long. CDR1 LNHDA and CDR2 SQIVND come from the germline V gene (reference sequence). V was cut by 3 bases and J by 8 bases, with 8 bases left in between. The CDR3 bases are TGTGCCAGTAGTATTCGACCCGAGCCCCAGCATTTT. Its protein is CASSIRPEPQHF.

The gene calls are TRBV5-5 and TRBJ1-2; D unclear. V was clipped by 0 bases and J by 4 bases, with 7 bases between them. The CDR3 sequence is 13 residues long. Germline V CDR1 and CDR2: SGHKS, YYEKEE (reference sequence). DNA for the CDR3: TGTGCCAGCAGCTTGGACGGAGTCTATGGCTACACCTTC. This translates into CASSLDGVYGYTF.

This clone was observed a few times. The gene calls are TRBV25-1 and TRBJ1-1, with 8 bases aligning to TRBD1. Per germline, CDR1 MGHDK and CDR2 SYGVNS. V lost 7 bases to trimming and J lost 1 base; unmatched junction nucleotides: 2. This CDR3 has 13 amino acids. The CDR3 DNA reads as TGTGCCAGCAATACAGGGGGGAACACTGAAGCTTTCTTT. It encodes CASNTGGNTEAFF. Full variable domain (rest looked up from reference TRBV25-1 and TRBJ1-1): EADIYQTPRYLVIGTGKKITLECSQTMGHDKMYWYQQDPGMELHLIHYSYGVNSTEKGDLSSESTVSRIRTEHFPLTLESARPSHTSQYLCASNTGGNTEAFFGQGTRLTVV.

This sequence joins TRBV4-2 and TRBJ1-5; D not certain. The germline V gene has CDR1 LGHNA and CDR2 YNFKEQ. The CDR3 totals 14 residues. V lost 0 bases, J lost 4 bases, and 7 bases lay in between. The CDR3 loop reads CASSQDGENQPQHF. Here the CDR3 DNA reads TGTGCCAGCAGCCAAGATGGTGAGAATCAGCCCCAGCATTTT.

This clone was counted a few times. The rearrangement links TRBV7-6 to TRBJ1-6, with D unresolved. The CDR3 contains 14 residues. CDR1 is SGHVS and CDR2 is FNYEAQ in the germline V gene. Trimming removed 5 bases at V and 7 bases at J, with 12 bases between. The CDR3 sequence is CASSPSGANSPLHF. The DNA for the CDR3 is TGTGCCAGCAGCCCCTCTGGTGCGAATTCACCCCTCCACTTT.